This T cell receptor (beta chain) derives from a study of T cell responses to AZD1222 COVID-19 vaccine. The method was immunoSEQ multiplex PCR; TCRdb's version includes in-frame clones alone and lacks a portion of them. The sample has 95,000 to 100,000 clones, about nine tenths seen once. The germline V gene has CDR1 MNHEY and CDR2 SMNVEV (reference sequence). The CDR3 sequence is 16 residues long. V shed 3 bases, J shed 8 bases, and the junction held 13 bases outside the gene matches. Comment on this clone: Its cognate antigen is unknown.

Notes on the study in general: Mostly white British, mostly female donors; authors suggested clonal diversity may be underestimated. Close to half of spike-specific TCRs reportedly recognize unmutated variant regions.

This specimen consisted of peripheral blood, obtained 28 days after the second AZD1222 dose. The source of this sequence is an adult who received the AZD1222 COVID-19 vaccine. J is TRBJ1-2 and V is TRBV27, with 9 nucleotides matching TRBD1. The chain's CDR3 is CASSLLPQDRGRGYTF. Here the CDR3 DNA reads TGTGCCAGCAGTTTGCTTCCCCAGGACAGGGGACGAGGCTACACCTTC.